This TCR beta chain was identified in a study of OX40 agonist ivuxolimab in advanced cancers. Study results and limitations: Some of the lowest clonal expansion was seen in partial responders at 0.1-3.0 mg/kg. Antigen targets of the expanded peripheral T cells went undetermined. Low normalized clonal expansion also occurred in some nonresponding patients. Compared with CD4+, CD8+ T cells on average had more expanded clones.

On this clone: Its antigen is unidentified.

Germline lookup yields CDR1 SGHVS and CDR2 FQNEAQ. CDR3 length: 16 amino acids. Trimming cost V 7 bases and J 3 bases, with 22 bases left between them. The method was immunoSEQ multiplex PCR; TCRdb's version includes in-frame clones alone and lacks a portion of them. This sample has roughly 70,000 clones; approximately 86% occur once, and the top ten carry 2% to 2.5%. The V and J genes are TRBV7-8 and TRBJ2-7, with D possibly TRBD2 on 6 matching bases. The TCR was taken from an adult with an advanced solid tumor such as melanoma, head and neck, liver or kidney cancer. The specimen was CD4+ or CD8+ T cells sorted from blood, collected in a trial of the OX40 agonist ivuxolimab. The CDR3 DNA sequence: TGTGCCAGCACCAAAAATCGGGACTTCGCAGGCTACGAGCAGTACTTC. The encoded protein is CASTKNRDFAGYEQYF.